Listed here are 27 T cell receptor beta chains from one sample, sequenced in a study of T cells after yellow fever vaccination. TCRdb re-called the 5' RACE reads with MiXCR, one entry per CDR3 protein. The table lists 360,000 or so distinct CDR3 sequences, approximately 10% of them singletons, with around 19% in the top ten. The source was PBMCs, collected on the day of the first yellow fever vaccination. All receptors derive from a man aged 18 to 30 who received the YFV17D yellow fever vaccine.

This chain connects TRBV7-9 to TRBJ1-5; tentative D call: TRBD1 (5 bases). Between the trimmed V and J ends, which lost 9 bases and 0 bases, there was a span of 9 bases. The CDR3 covers 13 residues. The germline CDR1 and CDR2 sequences are SEHNR and FQNEAQ (reference sequence). CDR3 nucleotide sequence: TGTGCCAGTAGACAGAATAGCAATCAGCCCCAGCATTTT. The encoded protein is CASRQNSNQPQHF.

This clonotype was found a few times. The chain links TRBV5-5 to TRBJ2-7; 7 nucleotides align to TRBD1. Germline values: CDR1 SGHKS, CDR2 YYEKEE (reference sequence). CDR3 length: 15 amino acids. Trimming cost V 3 bases and J 1 base; bases outside gene matches: 7. The CDR3 nucleotides read TGTGCCAGCAGCTCGGGACAGTCAAAATCCTACGAGCAGTACGTC. This codes for CASSSGQSKSYEQYV.

This clonotype appeared once. The chain links TRBV9 to TRBJ1-5; D might be TRBD1 (5 bases). The germline V gene encodes CDR1 SGDLS and CDR2 YYNGEE. With 3 bases removed from V and 1 base from J, the gap between germline ends came to 11 bases. This CDR3 has 15 residues. DNA for the CDR3: TGTGCCAGCAGCGCAGCGGGGACCAGCAATCAGCCCCAGCATTTT. Residues: CASSAAGTSNQPQHF.

This clonotype turned up a few times. This chain uses TRBV27 with TRBJ2-1; 13 bases match TRBD2. V trimming: 4 bases; J trimming: 10 bases; junction bases outside the gene matches: 7. CDR3 length: 15 amino acids. Germline CDR1 and CDR2: MNHEY and SMNVEV (reference sequence). The CDR3 sequence: CASSYSGTSGIEQFF. The CDR3 DNA reads as TGTGCCAGCAGTTACTCCGGGACTAGCGGGATCGAGCAGTTCTTC.

V is TRBV29-1 and J is TRBJ1-2; no firm D call. Germline V gene lookup returns CDR1 SQVTM and CDR2 ANQGSEA. V was pared by 2 bases and J by 2 bases, with 9 bases between. The CDR3 length is 13 residues. The CDR3 DNA is TGCAGCGTTGAACGCCCCAGGAACTATGGCTACACCTTC. This gives the protein CSVERPRNYGYTF.

This clonotype has a handful of counts. The rearrangement uses TRBV11-2 and TRBJ2-3, with D possibly being TRBD2 (5 bases). The CDR3 runs to 14 residues. CDR1 is SGHAT, CDR2 FQNNGV, per germline. The germline V and J ends were trimmed by 6 bases and 2 bases, with 12 bases remaining between them. The CDR3 DNA follows: TGTGCCAGCAGTTGGGGAGTGCTCACAGATACGCAGTATTTT. The encoded protein is CASSWGVLTDTQYF.

The chain has TRBV5-1 and TRBJ2-5; D may be TRBD1 or TRBD2 (6 bases each). Deletions cut 3 bases from V and 3 bases from J, with 12 bases between. This CDR3 spans 14 amino acids. Germline CDR1 reads SGHRS; CDR2 reads YFSETQ. The CDR3 coding sequence is TGCGCCAGCAGCTCCACAGGGAGGAAAGAGACCCAGTACTTC. It codes for CASSSTGRKETQYF.

This clonotype was seen repeatedly, ten times or more. The J gene is TRBJ1-4, the V gene TRBV5-1; 8 bases are a match to TRBD1. Germline CDR1 and CDR2: SGHRS and YFSETQ. This CDR3 region has 15 residues. V lost 0 bases and J lost 5; bases outside the gene matches: 3. The CDR3 reads CASSLGQGSNEKLFF. DNA of the CDR3: TGCGCCAGCAGCTTGGGACAGGGGAGCAATGAAAAACTGTTTTTT.

This clonotype was counted a few times. The CDR3 nucleotides read TGCGCCAGCAGCTTTGGGGGGGATGTGACCCAGTACTTC. Its protein is CASSFGGDVTQYF. The chain has TRBV5-1 and TRBJ2-5, with 7 bases aligning to TRBD2. With V trimmed by 2 bases and J by 7 bases, 5 bases remained unmatched. This CDR3 has 13 residues. In germline, CDR1 is SGHRS, CDR2 YFSETQ.

This clonotype appeared a few times. The V call is TRBV24-1, the J call TRBJ1-2; possible D gene TRBD1, 5 bases. Germline assignment: CDR1 KGHDR and CDR2 SFDVKD. Trimming stripped 4 bases from V and 3 bases from J, with 17 bases between. CDR3 length: 16 amino acids. The DNA for the CDR3 is TGTGCCACCAGTGAGGGATACCGGGACGGGGACTATGGCTACACCTTC. It codes for CATSEGYRDGDYGYTF.

This clonotype appeared a few times. For the CDR3, the DNA is TGTGCCAGCTCACACGCGGCAGGGCGAGACGGGGAGCTGTTTTTT. Its translation: CASSHAAGRDGELFF. The rearrangement links TRBV18 to TRBJ2-2, with TRBD1 as a possible D gene (5 bases). In germline, CDR1 is KGHSH, CDR2 LQKENI. Trimming removed 4 bases at V and 7 bases at J, with 16 bases between. The CDR3 has 15 amino acids.

This clonotype has ten or more counts. The chain couples TRBV5-4 to TRBJ2-1; D gene uncertain. The germline gives CDR1 SGHNT, CDR2 YYREEE (reference sequence). The ends were cut back, 2 bases at V and 10 bases at J, with 13 bases in the middle. The CDR3 length is 13 residues. The CDR3 region has the DNA TGTGCCAGCAGCTTTTTCTCTCCCGACGAGCAGTTCTTC. It translates to CASSFFSPDEQFF.

This clonotype was detected only a few times. J is TRBJ2-5 and V is TRBV29-1; TRBD2 aligns across 13 bases. The junction had 10 bases not matched to a gene; V was cut back by 7 bases and J by 5 bases. Germline CDR1 and CDR2: SQVTM and ANQGSEA. The CDR3 spans 15 residues. CDR3 region: CSAARLAGGSETQYF. CDR3 DNA sequence: TGCAGCGCCGCTAGACTAGCGGGGGGTTCGGAGACCCAGTACTTC. The whole variable domain, filled in from reference TRBV29-1 and TRBJ2-5, reads SAVISQKPSRDICQRGTSLTIQCQVDSQVTMMFWYRQQPGQSLTLIATANQGSEATYESGFVIDKFPISRPNLTFSTLTVSNMSPEDSSIYLCSAARLAGGSETQYFGPGTRLLVL.

This clonotype was observed a handful of times. J is TRBJ2-7 and V is TRBV20-1; 7 bases map to TRBD2. CDR3 length: 14 amino acids. Trimming removed 0 bases from V and 2 bases from J; junction bases left unmatched: 4. The germline gives CDR1 DFQATT, CDR2 SNEGSKA (reference sequence). The CDR3 DNA reads TGCAGTGCTAGAGACCCGGGGGGTACCTACGAGCAGTACTTC. Encoded protein: CSARDPGGTYEQYF.

This clonotype has only a few counts. This chain joins TRBV20-1 and TRBJ2-3; 9 bases map to TRBD2. V was pared by 3 bases and J by 0 bases, with 1 base of the junction left unmatched. CDR3 length: 14 amino acids. Looked up from germline, CDR1 is DFQATT and CDR2 is SNEGSKA (reference sequence). CDR3 bases: TGCAGTGCTAGTAGCGGGGGAAGCACAGATACGCAGTATTTT. As protein: CSASSGGSTDTQYF.

V and J are TRBV28 and TRBJ2-5, with 9 bases that match TRBD2. CDR3 length equals 11 residues. With 10 bases clipped from V and 7 bases from J, the junction kept 4 bases outside the gene matches. Germline V gene lookup returns CDR1 MDHEN and CDR2 SYDVKM. The CDR3 protein is CATLAGGTQYF. The CDR3 nucleotides are TGTGCCACACTAGCGGGCGGGACCCAGTACTTC.

In regard to this clonotype: Germline and junction disagree at one end, which may indicate a read error. V and J are TRBV7-7 and TRBJ2-1, with D perhaps TRBD2 (6 bases). The V gene's germline CDR1 is SSHAT and CDR2 FNYEAQ (reference sequence). The length of the CDR3 is 15 residues. This CDR3 reads CASSNGGNFNNEQFF. The CDR3 DNA sequence: TGTGCTAGCAGCAACGGGGGAAATTTTAACAATGAGCAGTTCTTC.

This clonotype was counted only a few times. This chain uses TRBV7-9 with TRBJ1-1; D gene uncertain. With 5 bases removed from V and 1 base from J, the gap between germline ends came to 8 bases. The CDR3 has 13 residues. In germline, CDR1 is SEHNR, CDR2 FQNEAQ (reference sequence). DNA of the CDR3: TGTGCCAGCAGCATACTGAGGAACACTGAAGCTTTCTTT. Protein product: CASSILRNTEAFF.

The chain carries TRBV24-1 and TRBJ2-1; 7 positions agree with TRBD1. CDR1 is KGHDR, CDR2 SFDVKD, per germline. Trimming took 10 bases from V and 7 from J; bases not matched to a gene: 6. The CDR3 is 12 amino acids. The CDR3 DNA follows: TGTGCCACAGGGGGCGATGAGAATGAGCAGTTCTTC. Translation: CATGGDENEQFF.

The V call is TRBV18, the J call TRBJ2-7; TRBD1 aligns across 7 bases. CDR3 length: 14 residues. V trimming: 8 bases; J trimming: 5 bases; junction bases outside the gene matches: 12. Germline V gene sequence: CDR1 KGHSH, CDR2 LQKENI. CDR3 nucleotides: TGTGCCAGCGTCCGCGGCCAGGGGGAAAACGAGCAGTACTTC. Translated: CASVRGQGENEQYF.

This clonotype was counted only a few times. CDR3 bases: TGTGCCAGCAGGGATCGGGGGGGCCAGGACGAGCAGTACTTC. Residues: CASRDRGGQDEQYF. The V and J genes are TRBV2 and TRBJ2-7; 8 bases are shared with TRBD2. Germline CDR1 and CDR2: SNHLY and FYNNEI. The ends lost 6 bases at V and 5 bases at J; junction bases unmatched: 9. CDR3 length equals 14 residues.

This sequence joins TRBV10-3 and TRBJ2-5; 7 bases map to TRBD2. CDR1 and CDR2 (germline): ENHRY, SYGVKD. The junction had 16 bases not matched to a gene; V was cut back by 2 bases and J by 7 bases. This CDR3 has 17 residues. The CDR3 DNA reads TGTGCCATCAGTGAGACGCGCCCCGAGCGGGGATCTGCGACCCAGTACTTC. It yields the protein CAISETRPERGSATQYF.

This clonotype came up a few times. This rearrangement joins TRBV20-1 to TRBJ1-3; D ambiguous. Germline V gives CDR1 DFQATT, CDR2 SNEGSKA (reference sequence). V lost 0 bases and J lost 4, with 7 bases in between. The CDR3 is 13 amino acids. The CDR3 sequence is CSAREPRGNTIYF. The CDR3 DNA is TGCAGTGCTAGAGAGCCGAGGGGAAACACCATATATTTT.

This chain connects TRBV18 to TRBJ1-1; D gene uncertain. This CDR3 is 13 amino acids long. Germline V gene sequence: CDR1 KGHSH, CDR2 LQKENI. V dropped 3 bases and J dropped 4 bases, with 9 bases sitting between them. CDR3 loop: CASSPAERTEAFF. CDR3 sequence (DNA): TGTGCCAGCTCACCGGCGGAACGCACTGAAGCTTTCTTT.

V and J are TRBV7-9 and TRBJ2-4; D is tentatively TRBD1 or TRBD2 (7 bases each). CDR1 and CDR2 (germline): SEHNR, FQNEAQ (reference sequence). The CDR3 extends over 13 amino acids. V was cut by 8 bases and J by 5 bases, with 13 bases left in between. The CDR3 reads CASQGGRENIQYF. CDR3 nucleotides: TGTGCCAGCCAGGGGGGGCGGGAAAACATTCAGTACTTC.

Worth noting for this clonotype: A read error may produce the germline difference seen at one junction end. The rearrangement joins TRBV2 to TRBJ2-7; D is uncertain. CDR3 length equals 10 residues. Germline values: CDR1 SNHLY, CDR2 FYNNEI. CDR3 residues: CASSEGIEVF. CDR3 nucleotides: TGTGCCAGCAGTGAAGGGATCGAAGTCTTC. Full variable domain (missing parts from reference TRBV2 and TRBJ2-7): EPEVTQTPSHQVTQMGQEVILRCVPISNHLYFYWYRQILGQKVEFLVSFYNNEISEKSEIFDDQFSVERPDGSNFTLKIRSTKLEDSAMYFCASSEGIEVFGPGTRLTVT.

This clonotype was counted only a few times. The chain joins TRBV24-1 to TRBJ2-3; D remains ambiguous. The CDR3 has 12 amino acids. V lost 4 bases and J 4 bases, leaving 5 bases between the germline ends. The germline gives CDR1 KGHDR, CDR2 SFDVKD. The CDR3 sequence: CATSDLADTQYF. In DNA, the CDR3 is TGTGCCACCAGTGACCTGGCAGATACGCAGTATTTT.